The 25 T cell receptor beta chains given below trace back to one sample, sequenced in a study of blood T cell repertoires in COVID-19. Profiled with immunoSEQ multiplex PCR; TCRdb holds only in-frame clones, not every one. Of tens of thousands of clones in the sample, approximately 84% were seen once. The specimen was peripheral blood. Receptors were obtained from an elderly man in a cohort sampled during active COVID-19.

The V and J genes are TRBV27 and TRBJ2-2, with a weak D call TRBD1 (6 bases). The V and J ends lost 2 bases and 4 bases respectively, with 14 bases between them. Germline V gene lookup returns CDR1 MNHEY and CDR2 SMNVEV (reference sequence). This CDR3 contains 16 residues. As DNA, the CDR3 is TGTGCCAGCAGTTTAATGGGACAACGATCCACCGGGGAGCTGTTTTTT. Its translation: CASSLMGQRSTGELFF.

The V gene is TRBV7-2, the J gene TRBJ2-2; D is undetermined. This CDR3 is built from 13 residues. The V gene's germline CDR1 is SGHTA and CDR2 FQGNSA. Trimming took off 1 base at V and 5 bases at J, with 5 bases between the two ends. The CDR3 DNA reads TGTGCCAGCAGCTTAGAAGCGACCGGGGAGCTGTTTTTT. Protein product: CASSLEATGELFF.

This clone was observed a single time. The chain recombines TRBV30 with TRBJ1-4; 8 bases align to TRBD1. The J segment lost 3 bases and the V segment lost 3 bases, leaving 6 bases of the junction unmatched. This CDR3 region has 15 residues. Germline CDR1 and CDR2: GTSNPN and SVGIG (reference sequence). The CDR3 DNA sequence: TGTGCCTGGAGGTCCGGACAGGGTTCTAATGAAAAACTGTTTTTT. It encodes CAWRSGQGSNEKLFF.

The chain has TRBV4-1 and TRBJ2-7, with 11 nucleotides matching TRBD2. CDR1 MGHRA and CDR2 YSYEKL come from the germline V gene. J gave up 2 bases and V 4 bases, and 7 bases lay outside the gene matches. The CDR3 consists of 16 residues. The CDR3 nucleotides are TGCGCCAGCAGCCTCCTGGCTAGCGGGAGGCCCTACGAGCAGTACTTC. Translated, it gives CASSLLASGRPYEQYF.

This chain uses TRBV7-3 with TRBJ2-3, with 10 bases matching TRBD2. From germline, CDR1 is SGHTA and CDR2 FQGTGA. There are 17 residues in the CDR3. V lost 5 bases, J lost 6 bases, and 14 bases stayed unmatched. CDR3 coding DNA: TGTGCCAGCAGCCCAGGGACTAGCGTTTTCCCAACCGATACGCAGTATTTT. It codes for CASSPGTSVFPTDTQYF.

The V and J genes are TRBV18 and TRBJ1-5, with D maybe TRBD1 (6 bases). There are 15 residues in the CDR3. Trimming pared 3 bases from V and 4 bases from J, leaving 13 bases between. CDR1 and CDR2 (germline): KGHSH, LQKENI. DNA for the CDR3: TGTGCCAGCTCACCGCAGGGGCATTCGAATCAGCCCCAGCATTTT. This sequence encodes CASSPQGHSNQPQHF. Variable domain in full (rest from reference TRBV18 and TRBJ1-5): NAGVMQNPRHLVRRRGQEARLRCSPMKGHSHVYWYRQLPEEGLKFMVYLQKENIIDESGMPKERFSAEFPKEGPSILRIQQVVRGDSAAYFCASSPQGHSNQPQHFGDGTRLSIL.

V is TRBV3-1 (or the pseudogene TRBV3-2) and J is TRBJ2-2; 8 nucleotides line up with TRBD2. CDR1 and CDR2 from the germline V gene are LGHDT and YNNKEL (reference sequence). This CDR3 has 14 amino acids. V shed 1 base and J 7 bases; nucleotides not matched to a gene: 2. The CDR3 DNA reads as TGTGCCAGCAGCCAAGGCCGGGGGGGCGGGGAGCTGTTTTTT. Amino acid sequence: CASSQGRGGGELFF.

The chain employs TRBV5-1 and TRBJ1-1; D is undetermined. Looked up from germline, CDR1 is SGHRS and CDR2 is YFSETQ. The V end lost 5 bases, the J end lost 2 bases, and 13 bases lay between the germline ends. The CDR3 contains 14 residues. The DNA of the CDR3 is TGCGCCAGCAGACCGGAGGCGGCTAACACTGAAGCTTTCTTT. The encoded protein is CASRPEAANTEAFF.

J is TRBJ2-2 and V is TRBV18; D might be TRBD1 (5 bases). This CDR3 has 16 amino acids. The germline V and J ends were trimmed by 2 bases and 6 bases, with 16 bases remaining between them. Germline V lookup: CDR1 KGHSH, CDR2 LQKENI. The CDR3 here is CASSPKEQGGPGELFF. CDR3 nucleotide sequence: TGTGCCAGCTCACCAAAGGAGCAGGGTGGCCCCGGGGAGCTGTTTTTT.

J is TRBJ2-1 and V is TRBV7-3, with D perhaps matching TRBD2 (5 bases). The germline V gene has CDR1 SGHTA and CDR2 FQGTGA. The length of the CDR3 is 13 residues. V lost 0 bases and J lost 10, with 10 bases in between. The CDR3 sequence: CASSLTRGQEQFF. DNA of the CDR3: TGTGCCAGCAGCTTAACGAGAGGGCAGGAGCAGTTCTTC. Full variable domain (rest looked up from reference TRBV7-3 and TRBJ2-1): GAGVSQTPSNKVTEKGKYVELRCDPISGHTALYWYRQSLGQGPEFLIYFQGTGAADDSGLPNDRFFAVRPEGSVSTLKIQRTERGDSAVYLCASSLTRGQEQFFGPGTRLTVL.

The rearrangement uses TRBV30 and TRBJ1-1; TRBD1 agrees at 7 bases. The ends lost 4 bases at V and 3 bases at J; junction bases unmatched: 20. Germline V CDR1 and CDR2: GTSNPN, SVGIG (reference sequence). This CDR3 spans 18 amino acids. The CDR3 nucleotides read TGTGCCTGGACTTCATCGCGGACAGGAGACATCCATTACACTGAAGCTTTCTTT. It yields the protein CAWTSSRTGDIHYTEAFF. Combining the CDR3 with reference TRBV30 and TRBJ1-1 gives the whole variable domain SQTIHQWPATLVQPVGSPLSLECTVEGTSNPNLYWYRQAAGRGLQLLFYSVGIGQISSEVPQNLSASRPQDRQFILSSKKLLLSDSGFYLCAWTSSRTGDIHYTEAFFGQGTRLTVV.

This chain links TRBV27 with TRBJ2-5, with 9 positions matching TRBD1. The germline V gene has CDR1 MNHEY and CDR2 SMNVEV (reference sequence). V was pared by 4 bases and J by 5 bases, with 8 bases of the junction left unmatched. The CDR3 runs to 15 residues. CDR3 bases: TGTGCCAGCAGTTCGCGGACAGGGGACGGGGAGACCCAGTACTTC. Translating gives CASSSRTGDGETQYF.

The genes are TRBV4-1 and TRBJ1-2; 9 bases fit TRBD1. Looked up from germline, CDR1 is MGHRA and CDR2 is YSYEKL. With V trimmed by 2 bases and J by 5 bases, 12 bases remained unmatched. CDR3 length: 17 residues. This CDR3 is CASSQPGQGASSYGYTF. The CDR3 DNA follows: TGCGCCAGCAGCCAACCGGGACAGGGAGCCTCCTCATATGGCTACACCTTC.

The chain uses TRBV4-1 and TRBJ1-5; no reliable D call. The CDR3 runs 17 residues. The V end was cut by 0 bases, the J end by 0 bases, with 12 bases between. Germline values: CDR1 MGHRA, CDR2 YSYEKL. The CDR3 region is CASSQDSQSNSNQPQHF. CDR3 coding DNA: TGCGCCAGCAGCCAAGATTCACAGAGCAATAGCAATCAGCCCCAGCATTTT.

The rearrangement links TRBV11-2 to TRBJ1-2, with 10 bases aligning to TRBD1. V shed 3 bases and J 1 base; nucleotides not matched to a gene: 8. Germline V CDR1 and CDR2: SGHAT, FQNNGV. The CDR3 is 17 residues long. The CDR3 DNA sequence: TGTGCCAGCAGCTTGCCAAGACAGGGGGCCTTTAACTATGGCTACACCTTC. This encodes CASSLPRQGAFNYGYTF. Using reference TRBV11-2 and TRBJ1-2 for the parts outside the CDR3, the full variable domain is EAGVAQSPRYKIIEKRQSVAFWCNPISGHATLYWYQQILGQGPKLLIQFQNNGVVDDSQLPKDRFSAERLKGVDSTLKIQPAKLEDSAVYLCASSLPRQGAFNYGYTFGSGTRLTVV.

The V and J genes are TRBV3-1 (or the pseudogene TRBV3-2) and TRBJ1-1; D gene uncertain. Germline lookup yields CDR1 LGHDT and CDR2 YNNKEL (reference sequence). This CDR3 comprises 14 residues. The germline V and J ends were trimmed by 0 bases and 5 bases, with 10 bases remaining between them. In DNA, the CDR3 is TGTGCCAGCAGCCAAGAAGCGGGTAGGACTGAAGCTTTCTTT. It codes for CASSQEAGRTEAFF.

The chain uses TRBV7-2 and TRBJ2-3; D possibly corresponds to TRBD1 (6 bases). The CDR3 has 15 amino acids. Between the trimmed V and J ends, which lost 4 bases and 4 bases, there was a span of 15 bases. Per the germline V gene, CDR1 is SGHTA and CDR2 is FQGNSA. The CDR3 region is CASSSRGSGPDTQYF. CDR3 coding DNA: TGTGCCAGCAGCTCTAGGGGGTCTGGGCCAGATACGCAGTATTTT. Filled out from reference TRBV7-2 and TRBJ2-3, the complete variable domain reads GAGVSQSPSNKVTEKGKDVELRCDPISGHTALYWYRQSLGQGLEFLIYFQGNSAPDKSGLPSDRFSAERTGGSVSTLTIQRTQQEDSAVYLCASSSRGSGPDTQYFGPGTRLTVL.

This clone was detected once. The chain has TRBV4-3 and TRBJ1-2; the match to TRBD1 covers 9 bases. The CDR3 is 15 residues long. The J segment lost 5 bases and the V segment lost 4 bases, leaving 8 bases of the junction unmatched. Germline CDR1 is LGHNA and CDR2 is YSLEER. The CDR3 sequence is CASSRQTGGGYGYTF. CDR3 in DNA: TGCGCCAGCAGCCGACAAACAGGGGGCGGGTATGGCTACACCTTC.

The chain recombines TRBV5-1 with TRBJ1-3; D is unresolved. This CDR3 has 14 residues. CDR1 and CDR2 from the germline V gene are SGHRS and YFSETQ. With 4 bases removed from V and 3 bases from J, the gap between germline ends came to 11 bases. The CDR3 DNA is TGCGCCAGCAGCCGGACGGGGAATGGAAACACCATATATTTT. Its translation is CASSRTGNGNTIYF.

About this clone itself: The junction and the germline gene differ at one end; a read error may be behind it. The V gene is TRBV7-7, the J gene TRBJ2-2; weak D call: TRBD2 (5 bases). CDR3 length equals 15 residues. Germline lookup yields CDR1 SSHAT and CDR2 FNYEAQ (reference sequence). CDR3 protein: CASSLEGPGTGELFF. The CDR3 DNA reads as TGTGCTAGCAGCTTAGAAGGGCCGGGAACCGGGGAGCTGTTTTTT. The full variable domain, completed using reference TRBV7-7 and TRBJ2-2, is GAGVSQSPRYKVTKRGQDVTLRCDPISSHATLYWYQQALGQGPEFLTYFNYEAQPDKSGLPSDRFSAERPEGSISTLTIQRTEQRDSAMYRCASSLEGPGTGELFFGEGSRLTVL.

This chain links TRBV6-4 with TRBJ1-6; D call uncertain. The germline CDR1 and CDR2 sequences are MRHNA and SNTAGT. There are 13 residues in the CDR3. V was pared by 3 bases and J by 11 bases, with 11 bases between. CDR3 sequence: CASSDRAGTPLHF. CDR3 DNA sequence: TGTGCCAGCAGTGATAGGGCGGGTACACCCCTCCACTTT.

This chain links TRBV24-1 with TRBJ2-2; 8 positions agree with TRBD1. Germline V lookup: CDR1 KGHDR, CDR2 SFDVKD. This CDR3 is built from 17 residues. The ends lost 3 bases at V and 1 base at J; junction bases unmatched: 6. The CDR3 DNA sequence: TGTGCCACCAGTGATCCCTCAGACAGGGGGAACACCGGGGAGCTGTTTTTT. Its translation: CATSDPSDRGNTGELFF.

The chain employs TRBV2 and TRBJ2-2; 8 positions agree with TRBD2. J gave up 7 bases and V 10 bases, and 11 bases lay outside the gene matches. CDR1 and CDR2 from the germline V gene are SNHLY and FYNNEI. This CDR3 contains 14 residues. The CDR3 loop reads CATTAGGAGGELFF. CDR3 in DNA: TGTGCCACCACTGCCGGGGGGGCCGGCGGGGAGCTGTTTTTT.

The J gene is TRBJ2-1, the V gene TRBV19, with D maybe TRBD1 (6 bases). Looked up from germline, CDR1 is LNHDA and CDR2 is SQIVND (reference sequence). The V gene lost 6 bases and the J gene lost 6 bases, with 9 bases spanning the gap. This CDR3 spans 12 amino acids. Here the CDR3 reads CASRPQGNEQFF. The CDR3 region has the DNA TGTGCCAGTAGACCACAGGGCAATGAGCAGTTCTTC.

This chain links TRBV6-1 with TRBJ2-1, with TRBD1 as a possible D gene (6 bases). Germline CDR1 MNHNS, CDR2 SASEGT. This CDR3 comprises 13 residues. The ends were cut back, 10 bases at V and 0 bases at J, with 10 bases in the middle. The CDR3 sequence: CATGQSSYNEQFF. The CDR3 region has the DNA TGTGCCACCGGACAGAGCTCCTACAATGAGCAGTTCTTC.